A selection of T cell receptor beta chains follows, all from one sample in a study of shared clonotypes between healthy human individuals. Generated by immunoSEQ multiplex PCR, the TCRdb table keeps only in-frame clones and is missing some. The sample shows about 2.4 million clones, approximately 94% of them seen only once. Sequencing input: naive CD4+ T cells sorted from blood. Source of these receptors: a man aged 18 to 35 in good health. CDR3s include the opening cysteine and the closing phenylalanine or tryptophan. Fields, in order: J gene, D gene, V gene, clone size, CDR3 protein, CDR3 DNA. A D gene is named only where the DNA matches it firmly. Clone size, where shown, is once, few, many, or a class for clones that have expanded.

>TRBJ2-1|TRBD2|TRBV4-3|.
CASSRGTSGSHNEQFF
TGCGCCAGCAGCCGGGGTACTAGCGGGTCCCACAATGAGCAGTTCTTC
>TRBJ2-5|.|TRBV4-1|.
CASSQGQFQETQYF
TGCGCCAGCAGCCAAGGACAGTTTCAAGAGACCCAGTACTTC
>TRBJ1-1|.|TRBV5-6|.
CASSLASNTEAFF
TGTGCCAGCAGCTTGGCCAGTAACACTGAAGCTTTCTTT
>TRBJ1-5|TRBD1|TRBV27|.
CASSSMDRANQPQHF
TGTGCCAGCAGTTCCATGGACAGGGCAAATCAGCCCCAGCATTTT
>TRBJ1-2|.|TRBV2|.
CASSDPGKIF
TGTGCCAGCAGCGACCCGGGGAAAATCTTC
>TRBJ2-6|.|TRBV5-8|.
CASSLGVSGANVLTF
TGTGCCAGCAGCTTGGGGGTCTCTGGGGCCAACGTCCTGACTTTC
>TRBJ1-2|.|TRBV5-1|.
CASSLDPNYGYTF
TGCGCCAGCAGCTTGGACCCTAACTATGGCTACACCTTC
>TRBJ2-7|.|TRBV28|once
CASTVLKGSAYEQYF
TGTGCCAGCACCGTACTTAAGGGGTCCGCCTACGAGCAGTACTTC
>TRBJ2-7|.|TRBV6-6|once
CASSQGLLDEQYF
TGTGCCAGCAGTCAGGGTCTTTTGGACGAGCAGTACTTC
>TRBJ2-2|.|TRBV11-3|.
CASSSLVNTGELFF
TGTGCCAGCAGCTCCCTCGTTAACACCGGGGAGCTGTTTTTT
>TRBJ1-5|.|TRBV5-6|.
CASSLMVVGNQPQHF
TGTGCCAGCAGCTTGATGGTGGTGGGCAATCAGCCCCAGCATTTT
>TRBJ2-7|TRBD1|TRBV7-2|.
CASSLGSRGRSDEQYF
TGTGCCAGCAGCTTAGGGTCCAGGGGGCGCAGTGACGAGCAGTACTTC
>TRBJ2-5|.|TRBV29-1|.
CSVTPRGLGETQYF
TGCAGCGTGACGCCGCGGGGGCTGGGGGAGACCCAGTACTTC
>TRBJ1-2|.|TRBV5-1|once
CASSSDYGSGYTF
TGCGCCAGCAGCTCGGACTACGGGAGTGGCTACACCTTC
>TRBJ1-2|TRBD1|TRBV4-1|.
CASSQVSGQGLYGYTF
TGCGCCAGCAGCCAAGTTTCCGGACAGGGTCTCTATGGCTACACCTTC
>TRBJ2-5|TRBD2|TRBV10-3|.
CAVTSGGPGTQYF
TGTGCCGTAACTAGCGGGGGGCCGGGGACCCAGTACTTC
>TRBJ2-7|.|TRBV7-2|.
CASSFLPLEQYF
TGTGCCAGCAGCTTCTTGCCGCTCGAGCAGTACTTC
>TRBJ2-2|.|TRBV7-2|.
CASSLANYNTGELFF
TGTGCCAGCAGCTTAGCGAACTACAACACCGGGGAGCTGTTTTTT
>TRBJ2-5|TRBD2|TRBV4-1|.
CASSQFSPGTSGSLETQYF
TGCGCCAGCAGCCAATTCTCCCCCGGGACTAGCGGGAGTTTGGAGACCCAGTACTTC
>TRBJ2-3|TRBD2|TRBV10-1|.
CASSEGSGAGTDTQYF
TGCGCCAGCAGTGAAGGGAGCGGGGCGGGCACAGATACGCAGTATTTT
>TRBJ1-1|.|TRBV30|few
CAWSVLGQGNTEAFF
TGTGCCTGGAGTGTACTCGGCCAGGGAAACACTGAAGCTTTCTTT
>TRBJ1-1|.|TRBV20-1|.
CSEAENTEAFF
TGCAGTGAGGCAGAGAACACTGAAGCTTTCTTT
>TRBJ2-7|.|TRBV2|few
CASSRSLSEQYF
TGTGCCAGCAGTAGGAGCCTCTCCGAGCAGTACTTC
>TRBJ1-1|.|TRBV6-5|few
CASRTTEVNTEAFF
TGTGCCAGCAGGACCACAGAGGTGAACACTGAAGCTTTCTTT
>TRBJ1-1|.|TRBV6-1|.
CASSEALVLGEAFF
TGTGCCAGCAGTGAAGCGTTAGTATTGGGTGAAGCTTTCTTT
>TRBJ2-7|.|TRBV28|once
CASSRRQGRVEQYF
TGTGCCAGCAGCCGTAGACAGGGGAGGGTCGAGCAGTACTTC
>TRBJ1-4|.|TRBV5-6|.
CASSSEGGAGKLFF
TGTGCCAGCAGCTCCGAGGGAGGGGCGGGAAAACTGTTTTTT
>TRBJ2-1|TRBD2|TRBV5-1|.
CASSLEGTSRHNEQFF
TGCGCCAGCAGCTTGGAGGGGACTAGCAGACACAATGAGCAGTTCTTC
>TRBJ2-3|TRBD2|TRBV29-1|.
CSALAGGPTDTQYF
TGCAGCGCACTAGCGGGAGGCCCTACAGATACGCAGTATTTT